This T cell receptor (beta chain) was found in a study of regulatory T cells in long-lasting Graves disease. Libraries of TCR beta came from iRepertoire HTBI primers plus Arm-PCR of CDR3 regions. TCRdb re-derived calls from the multiplex PCR reads in MiXCR, one entry per CDR3 protein. Of approximately 690,000 distinct CDR3 sequences in the sample, around 30% were seen once. CDR3 length: 19 residues. With 2 bases clipped from V and 0 bases from J, the junction kept 15 bases outside the gene matches. CDR1 and CDR2 (germline): MNHEY, SVGEGT. The time point: persistent/refractory GD, antithyroid drugs over 5 years with positive TRAb. Generation of the TCR library employed RNA extracted from PBMCs.

The genes are TRBV6-2 or TRBV6-3 and TRBJ1-1; 7 bases line up with TRBD1. This sequence originates from a female donor with Graves disease. The specimen comprised peripheral blood mononuclear cells (PBMCs), sampled when the disease was refractory, from a patient treated with antithyroid drugs. The chain's CDR3 is CASSYGSYGQDYLNTEAFF. CDR3 sequence (DNA): TGTGCCAGCAGTTACGGATCCTATGGACAGGATTACTTGAACACTGAAGCTTTCTTT.